What follows describes a single T cell receptor (beta chain). The data are from a study of T-cell reconstitution after alpha-beta-depleted transplantation in children. Unique molecular identifiers were built into the TCRbeta library. MiXCR, applied by TCRdb to the PCR reads, yields one record per CDR3 protein. The repertoire includes just over 950,000 distinct CDR3 sequences, about 29% of them detected once, and 25% to 35% sits in the top ten. Trimming removed 4 bases from V and 4 bases from J, with 10 bases in between. The germline V gene encodes CDR1 MNHEY and CDR2 SMNVEV (reference sequence). The CDR3 sequence is 13 residues long.

The source is a boy less than two years old who had a stem cell transplant for SCID, so the T cells may come from the graft donor. The chain has TRBV27 and TRBJ1-2, with D uncertain. The sample in question was PBMCs, mostly from graft donor cells, obtained 360 days after TCRalphabeta/CD19-depleted stem cell transplant. In DNA form, the CDR3 reads TGTGCCAGCAGTTCTGCAGGCCCCTATGGCTACACCTTC. This gives the protein CASSSAGPYGYTF.